The 3 T cell receptor beta chains given below trace back to one sample, sequenced in a study of T-cell memory formation after mild COVID-19. Using its own MiXCR run on the 5' RACE reads, TCRdb lists one record per CDR3 protein. The data hold about 470,000 distinct CDR3 sequences, with approximately 23% observed a single time. The sequencing sample was made of PBMCs or a T cell subset sorted from them (not recorded which). The receptor set was obtained from an adult woman who had mild COVID-19 (a few samples of this study predate the infection). Cell type and time point are not known.

The V gene is TRBV2, the J gene TRBJ1-5; 8 bases agree with TRBD1. Germline V gives CDR1 SNHLY, CDR2 FYNNEI. J lost 4 bases, V lost 6 bases, and 5 bases had no gene match. There are 14 residues in the CDR3. DNA for the CDR3: TGTGCCAGCAGCAGGGACAGGCAAAATCAGCCCCAGCATTTT. Translation: CASSRDRQNQPQHF. The full variable domain, its missing parts supplied by reference TRBV2 and TRBJ1-5, is EPEVTQTPSHQVTQMGQEVILRCVPISNHLYFYWYRQILGQKVEFLVSFYNNEISEKSEIFDDQFSVERPDGSNFTLKIRSTKLEDSAMYFCASSRDRQNQPQHFGDGTRLSIL.

In this sample, this clonotype turned up a few times. CDR3 loop: CSAQDRSTYSNQPQHF. In nucleotides, the CDR3 is TGCAGTGCTCAAGACCGGTCAACCTATAGCAATCAGCCCCAGCATTTT. This chain uses TRBV20-1 with TRBJ1-5; no reliable D call. Per the germline V gene, CDR1 is DFQATT and CDR2 is SNEGSKA (reference sequence). Trimming removed 5 bases at V and 0 bases at J, with 17 bases between. This CDR3 comprises 16 residues.

The V call is TRBV12-3 or TRBV12-4, the J call TRBJ1-5; D is unresolved. This CDR3 spans 14 amino acids. V gave up 3 bases and J gave up 1 base, with 7 bases separating them. CDR3 protein: CASSLWSSNQPQHF. CDR3 sequence (DNA): TGTGCCAGCAGTTTGTGGTCAAGCAATCAGCCCCAGCATTTT.